This TCR beta chain was captured in a study of blood T cell repertoires in COVID-19 (TCRdb year 2020). In the study overall: Samples from collaborators originated in the United States, Italy and Spain and spanned both the acute and convalescent phases of COVID-19. The prospective study material was composed of cDNA or gDNA derived from T cells, B-cell-depleted T cells, or PBMCs. Deeply sampled blood TCRbeta repertoires from subjects exposed to, actively infected with, or recovered from COVID-19 were included in the dataset. The repertoires were released in a freely available public database intended as a resource for research on the immune response to SARS-CoV-2. The samples were drawn from the first 160 participants of the ongoing ImmuneRACE study and from about 1,200 subjects provided by 6 global collaborators. Sample metadata almost always included a de-identified subject ID, COVID-19 status, age in years and sex. Where available, HLA class I and class II types were obtained from metadata supplied by the sample provider rather than from assay-based typing.

What the research found in general, with its limitations: The quantity of clinical and demographic metadata differed by source and by participant and was supplied without curation.

One collaborating source in Seattle enrolled patients during active infection and followed them longitudinally through the course of disease. The collaborating institutions used their own protocols to collect whole blood in K2EDTA tubes. Collaborator samples were shipped for TCRbeta analysis as frozen whole blood, isolated PBMCs, or DNA extracted from either sample type. TCRbeta CDR3 regions were amplified from genomic DNA by means of the immunoSEQ Assay, a bias-controlled multiplex PCR. The published analysis was carried out like this. Nucleated cell counts per sample were estimated from amplification of reference gene primers within the assay. To quantify the absolute abundance of each unique TCRbeta CDR3 rearrangement, sequence reads were collapsed and filtered. For each sample, productive Simpson clonality was calculated as the square root of Simpson's diversity index across productive rearrangements. TCRdb limited this immuneACCESS table to in-frame rearrangements with V and J called. A share of clones is missing; checked studies link under half to unresolved V genes, and the rest is unexplained. That table is the source of V, J and clone size, and D and trimming were worked out from the DNA. The table for this sample lists about 96,000 clones; 70% to 90% of them were counted only once. The top ten clonotypes cover roughly 4.2% of the sample.

As regards this clone: The antigen it binds to is not known. No clone much larger than this one lies a single base away; base qualities are absent.

V and J lose 0 bases and 6 bases, and a span of 15 bases separates them. The CDR3, from cysteine to phenylalanine, totals 15 residues. The retained sequence is limited to the CDR3, 45 bases, with the frame set at the first base. Via the germline V gene, CDR1 is SGHDT and CDR2 YYEEEE. Sequencing was performed on peripheral blood. The source of this sequence is a human donor with COVID-19, enrolled during active disease. The donor label of this sample is uncertain. The rearrangement joined TRBV5-6 to TRBJ1-2, with an unclear D gene assignment. The CDR3 region reads CASSLASPRENGYTF. The DNA is TGTGCCAGCAGCTTGGCGTCTCCCCGAGAGAATGGCTACACCTTC. The CDR3 plus the reference TRBV5-6 and TRBJ1-2 genes for the other parts give the full variable domain: DAGVTQSPTHLIKTRGQQVTLRCSPKSGHDTVSWYQQALGQGPQFIFQYYEEEERQRGNFPDRFSGHQFPNYSSELNVNALLLGDSALYLCASSLASPRENGYTFGSGTRLTVV.